The 31 T cell receptor beta chains below all came from one sample that was sequenced in a study of sequential checkpoint blockade in melanoma. Indicated treatment: randomized to nivolumab then ipilimumab (arm A) or the reverse (arm B). This table comes from immunoSEQ multiplex PCR, and its TCRdb copy is limited to in-frame clones, with some not included. The repertoire has 25,000 to 35,000 clones, roughly nine tenths of them found once; the top ten carry 14%. Material: CD8+ T cells sorted from blood (inferred from file names), obtained from a patient given nivolumab and ipilimumab in sequence. These receptors all stem from a human donor with melanoma.

This chain links TRBV2 with TRBJ1-2; possible D gene TRBD1, 5 bases. Germline CDR1 and CDR2: SNHLY and FYNNEI. CDR3 length equals 14 residues. V gave up 1 base and J gave up 5 bases, with 11 bases separating them. CDR3 sequence: CASSEEQGNYGYTF. CDR3 in DNA: TGTGCCAGCAGTGAAGAGCAGGGAAATTATGGCTACACCTTC.

The rearrangement links TRBV4-1 to TRBJ2-7; the D is unclear. The CDR3 has 14 residues. V lost 0 bases and J lost 2, with 8 bases in between. The germline CDR1 and CDR2 sequences are MGHRA and YSYEKL. Here the CDR3 reads CASSQDAATYEQYV. CDR3 nucleotide sequence: TGCGCCAGCAGCCAAGATGCAGCGACCTACGAGCAGTACGTC.

The V call is TRBV7-9, the J call TRBJ2-7; unclear D gene. Germline CDR1 is SEHNR and CDR2 is FQNEAQ (reference sequence). The CDR3 has 17 amino acids. V was pared by 2 bases and J by 0 bases, with 17 bases between. CDR3 in amino acids: CASSLPLFSDFSYEQYF. The CDR3 DNA sequence: TGTGCCAGCAGCTTACCCCTCTTCAGCGATTTCTCCTACGAGCAGTACTTC.

CDR3 sequence reads: CASSYAGPQETQYF. The DNA of the CDR3 is TGTGCCAGCAGTTACGCGGGACCACAAGAGACCCAGTACTTC. The V call is TRBV27, the J call TRBJ2-5; perhaps TRBD2 as D (6 bases). The CDR3 is 14 amino acids. V was cut by 4 bases and J by 2 bases, with 11 bases left in between. The germline V gene encodes CDR1 MNHEY and CDR2 SMNVEV (reference sequence).

This chain links TRBV28 with TRBJ1-6, with D hard to call. The germline CDR1 and CDR2 sequences are MDHEN and SYDVKM. The CDR3 contains 18 residues. The V end lost 6 bases, the J end lost 7 bases, and 25 bases lay between the germline ends. CDR3 region: CASSTPAGYPLGNSPLHF. For the CDR3, the DNA is TGTGCCAGCAGCACGCCGGCGGGTTATCCCCTAGGAAATTCACCCCTCCACTTT.

This clone was seen a single time. This chain uses TRBV18 with TRBJ1-2; 9 nucleotides match TRBD1. V shed 6 bases and J 7 bases; nucleotides not matched to a gene: 12. CDR3 length equals 15 residues. CDR1 is KGHSH and CDR2 is LQKENI in the germline V gene. The CDR3 DNA reads TGTGCCAGCTCCCCGCCCCGACAGGGGGTTAGTGGCTACACCTTC. Protein product: CASSPPRQGVSGYTF.

The chain recombines TRBV11-2 with TRBJ1-1; no clear D. CDR3 length: 12 amino acids. The germline V gene has CDR1 SGHAT and CDR2 FQNNGV. Trimming took off 5 bases at V and 5 bases at J, with 9 bases between the two ends. As DNA, the CDR3 is TGTGCCAGCAGCCCCTCTTATACTGAAGCTTTCTTT. This gives the protein CASSPSYTEAFF.

The chain joins TRBV7-9 to TRBJ1-1, with D unresolved. Germline CDR1 and CDR2: SEHNR and FQNEAQ (reference sequence). V lost 5 bases, J lost 5 bases, and 9 bases lay in between. The CDR3 sequence is 12 residues long. The CDR3 nucleotides read TGTGCCAGCAGCCCACCGAGGACTGAAGCTTTCTTT. It encodes CASSPPRTEAFF. The whole variable domain, filled in from reference TRBV7-9 and TRBJ1-1, reads DTGVSQNPRHKITKRGQNVTFRCDPISEHNRLYWYRQTLGQGPEFLTYFQNEAQLEKSRLLSDRFSAERPKGSFSTLEIQRTEQGDSAMYLCASSPPRTEAFFGQGTRLTVV.

The chain has TRBV4-3 and TRBJ2-1, with TRBD2 identical over 8 bases. The germline V gene encodes CDR1 LGHNA and CDR2 YSLEER. J gave up 7 bases and V 0 bases, and 8 bases lay outside the gene matches. The CDR3 runs 16 residues. The CDR3 loop reads CASSQDNLAGSNEQFF. The CDR3 DNA sequence: TGCGCCAGCAGCCAAGATAACCTAGCGGGTTCAAATGAGCAGTTCTTC.

The J gene is TRBJ2-7, the V gene TRBV28; 7 bases agree with TRBD1. Germline assignment: CDR1 MDHEN and CDR2 SYDVKM. V trimming: 3 bases; J trimming: 3 bases; junction bases outside the gene matches: 8. The CDR3 spans 15 residues. CDR3 amino acids: CASSFPGTAYYEQYF. The DNA of the CDR3 is TGTGCCAGCAGTTTTCCGGGGACAGCCTACTACGAGCAGTACTTC.

This chain connects TRBV28 to TRBJ2-7; D possibly corresponds to TRBD2 (6 bases). This CDR3 has 15 amino acids. Germline lookup yields CDR1 MDHEN and CDR2 SYDVKM. Trimming took off 6 bases at V and 0 bases at J, with 15 bases between the two ends. DNA of the CDR3: TGTGCCAGCAGACTATTTAGCGGTTTCTCCTACGAGCAGTACTTC. This gives the protein CASRLFSGFSYEQYF.

The CDR3 reads CASSPGANYGYTF. As DNA, the CDR3 is TGTGCCAGTAGTCCAGGGGCTAACTATGGCTACACCTTC. V is TRBV19 and J is TRBJ1-2, with D perhaps TRBD1 (6 bases). This CDR3 has 13 residues. Germline V gene data show CDR1 as LNHDA and CDR2 as SQIVND (reference sequence). V was cut by 5 bases and J by 0 bases, with 7 bases left in between.

The rearrangement joins TRBV9 to TRBJ2-1; 7 nucleotides agree with TRBD2. The J segment lost 4 bases and the V segment lost 2 bases, leaving 15 bases of the junction unmatched. CDR3 length: 18 amino acids. The germline gives CDR1 SGDLS, CDR2 YYNGEE. CDR3 sequence: CASSVWGSGGSTYNEQFF. In nucleotides, the CDR3 is TGTGCCAGCAGCGTGTGGGGTTCGGGGGGATCAACTTACAATGAGCAGTTCTTC.

In this sample, this clone turned up once. The V call is TRBV7-3, the J call TRBJ1-1; D is perhaps TRBD1 (5 bases). The germline gives CDR1 SGHTA, CDR2 FQGTGA. V was cut by 1 base and J by 0 bases, with 9 bases left in between. The CDR3 spans 15 residues. The CDR3 DNA reads TGTGCCAGCAGCTTAAACCCGGGGGTGAACACTGAAGCTTTCTTT. It is translated as CASSLNPGVNTEAFF. The full variable domain, in which reference TRBV7-3 and TRBJ1-1 provide the parts outside the CDR3, is GAGVSQTPSNKVTEKGKYVELRCDPISGHTALYWYRQSLGQGPEFLIYFQGTGAADDSGLPNDRFFAVRPEGSVSTLKIQRTERGDSAVYLCASSLNPGVNTEAFFGQGTRLTVV.

The V and J genes are TRBV7-9 and TRBJ2-4, with D maybe TRBD1 (5 bases). This CDR3 has 15 residues. The germline V and J ends were trimmed by 5 bases and 8 bases, with 19 bases remaining between them. Germline V CDR1 and CDR2: SEHNR, FQNEAQ (reference sequence). CDR3 protein: CASSPYLDSADIQYF. DNA of the CDR3: TGTGCCAGCAGCCCCTATTTAGACAGCGCGGACATTCAGTACTTC. The variable domain in full, with the rest retrieved from reference TRBV7-9 and TRBJ2-4, is DTGVSQNPRHKITKRGQNVTFRCDPISEHNRLYWYRQTLGQGPEFLTYFQNEAQLEKSRLLSDRFSAERPKGSFSTLEIQRTEQGDSAMYLCASSPYLDSADIQYFGAGTRLSVL.

The chain carries TRBV19 and TRBJ1-2, with TRBD1 as a possible D gene (6 bases). The CDR3 totals 14 residues. The V gene lost 5 bases and the J gene lost 0 bases, with 10 bases spanning the gap. CDR1 and CDR2 (germline): LNHDA, SQIVND (reference sequence). As DNA, the CDR3 is TGTGCCAGTAGTCCCAGGGGACCTAACTATGGCTACACCTTC. It encodes CASSPRGPNYGYTF.

In DNA form, the CDR3 reads TGCGCCAGCAGCCAAGACCGGGGAGAGGGAGATACGCAGTATTTT. Its protein is CASSQDRGEGDTQYF. The chain employs TRBV4-1 and TRBJ2-3, with D tentatively TRBD2 (5 bases). The germline CDR1 and CDR2 sequences are MGHRA and YSYEKL. This CDR3 spans 15 amino acids. With 0 bases removed from V and 5 bases from J, the gap between germline ends came to 12 bases.

The genes are TRBV7-8 and TRBJ2-5; 7 bases align to TRBD1. CDR1 is SGHVS and CDR2 is FQNEAQ in the germline V gene. The CDR3 sequence is 17 residues long. V trimming: 0 bases; J trimming: 3 bases; junction bases outside the gene matches: 10. Here the CDR3 DNA reads TGTGCCAGCAGCTTAGCTTTTATTGGGACAGAAAAAGAGACCCAGTACTTC. Translation gives CASSLAFIGTEKETQYF. Looking up the rest from reference TRBV7-8 and TRBJ2-5 gives the full variable domain: GAGVSQSPRYKVAKRGQDVALRCDPISGHVSLFWYQQALGQGPEFLTYFQNEAQLDKSGLPSDRFFAERPEGSVSTLKIQRTQQEDSAVYLCASSLAFIGTEKETQYFGPGTRLLVL.

V and J are TRBV6-4 and TRBJ2-2; D is uncertain. Trimming shortened V by 0 bases and J by 6 bases, and 11 bases separated the two germline ends. This CDR3 contains 15 residues. Germline CDR1 and CDR2: MRHNA and SNTAGT. CDR3 amino acids: CASSDSNLVSGELFF. The CDR3 DNA is TGTGCCAGCAGTGACTCGAATCTAGTCTCCGGGGAGCTGTTTTTT.

V and J are TRBV19 and TRBJ1-5, with TRBD1 identical over 7 bases. Germline loops: CDR1 LNHDA, CDR2 SQIVND (reference sequence). J gave up 0 bases and V 7 bases, and 12 bases lay outside the gene matches. This CDR3 region has 17 residues. CDR3 DNA: TGTGCCAGTACAACAACCGGGACAGCAGATAGCAATCAGCCCCAGCATTTT. Its translation: CASTTTGTADSNQPQHF.

The chain has TRBV9 and TRBJ1-1; D unresolved. Germline lookup yields CDR1 SGDLS and CDR2 YYNGEE. Trimming stripped 2 bases from V and 2 bases from J, with 7 bases between. The CDR3 contains 13 residues. The CDR3 loop is CASSVGRNTEAFF. The CDR3 region has the DNA TGTGCCAGCAGCGTGGGGAGAAACACTGAAGCTTTCTTT.

The chain links TRBV27 to TRBJ2-5, with 9 bases lining up with TRBD1. J lost 2 bases, V lost 6 bases, and 7 bases had no gene match. The CDR3 is made up of 15 amino acids. Per germline, CDR1 MNHEY and CDR2 SMNVEV (reference sequence). In nucleotides, the CDR3 is TGTGCCAGCAGATCGACAGGGGGGTTTCAAGAGACCCAGTACTTC. As protein: CASRSTGGFQETQYF.

V and J are TRBV5-6 and TRBJ2-1; 9 bases map to TRBD1. This CDR3 contains 15 residues. Germline-derived CDR1 and CDR2 are SGHDT and YYEEEE. After removal of 4 bases from V and 5 bases from J, the junction contained 7 bases not matched to a gene. CDR3 amino acids: CASSLTGTGNNEQFF. In DNA form, the CDR3 reads TGTGCCAGCAGCCTCACCGGGACAGGGAACAATGAGCAGTTCTTC.

The V and J genes are TRBV10-3 and TRBJ2-7, with 7 positions matching TRBD1. CDR3 length equals 14 residues. With V trimmed by 3 bases and J by 2 bases, 4 bases remained unmatched. CDR1 and CDR2 (germline): ENHRY, SYGVKD. The CDR3 region has the DNA TGTGCCATCAGTGATCGGGACAGAGCCTACGAGCAGTACTTC. Its protein is CAISDRDRAYEQYF.

The J gene is TRBJ2-5, the V gene TRBV2; 7 nucleotides line up with TRBD1. V was clipped by 4 bases and J by 4 bases; unmatched bases: 6. This CDR3 has 14 amino acids. CDR1 is SNHLY and CDR2 is FYNNEI in the germline V gene. CDR3 loop: CASSAQGHRETQYF. The CDR3 region has the DNA TGTGCCAGCAGTGCACAGGGGCACAGAGAGACCCAGTACTTC.

The V call is TRBV27, the J call TRBJ1-5; 8 nucleotides align to TRBD1. Germline CDR1 and CDR2: MNHEY and SMNVEV (reference sequence). The CDR3 extends over 15 amino acids. The ends lost 2 bases at V and 6 bases at J; junction bases unmatched: 6. The CDR3 protein is CASSLNQGAGQPQHF. CDR3 in DNA: TGTGCCAGCAGTTTAAATCAGGGGGCGGGTCAGCCCCAGCATTTT.

The chain combines TRBV4-2 with TRBJ1-2, with 8 positions matching TRBD1. The CDR3 is 15 amino acids. The germline V gene encodes CDR1 LGHNA and CDR2 YNFKEQ. With V trimmed by 1 base and J by 4 bases, 5 bases remained unmatched. The DNA of the CDR3 is TGTGCCAGCAGCCAAGCCAGGGGGCAATTCTATGGCTACACCTTC. This gives the protein CASSQARGQFYGYTF.

This chain connects TRBV6-6 to TRBJ1-2; TRBD1 matches 12 bases. Germline-derived CDR1 and CDR2 are MNHNY and SVGAGI (reference sequence). V was pared by 7 bases and J by 5 bases, with 8 bases of the junction left unmatched. The CDR3 loop spans 15 amino acids. Here the CDR3 DNA reads TGTGCCAGCAATACCGGGACAGGGGGCCCATATGGCTACACCTTC. Translated: CASNTGTGGPYGYTF.

The chain is built from TRBV6-1 and TRBJ2-7; 7 bases match TRBD2. Germline trimming cut 4 bases from V and 2 bases from J; bases unmatched to any gene: 2. Germline-derived CDR1 and CDR2 are MNHNS and SASEGT. CDR3 size: 13 residues. DNA for the CDR3: TGTGCCAGCAGTGTAGGGAGGGCCTACGAGCAGTACTTC. Translating gives CASSVGRAYEQYF.

This clone came up once. V usage is TRBV13 and J usage is TRBJ2-5; TRBD1 matches at 9 bases. With V trimmed by 4 bases and J by 7 bases, 1 base remained unmatched. CDR1 and CDR2 (germline): PRHDT, FYEKMQ (reference sequence). The CDR3 consists of 12 residues. Here the CDR3 reads CASSSGQGTQYF. In nucleotides, the CDR3 is TGTGCCAGCAGCTCGGGACAGGGGACCCAGTACTTC.

J is TRBJ1-5 and V is TRBV19; 11 bases agree with TRBD1. The length of the CDR3 is 15 residues. Germline CDR1 LNHDA, CDR2 SQIVND (reference sequence). V was clipped by 5 bases and J by 6 bases; unmatched bases: 6. CDR3 region: CASSPGTGGFQPQHF. In nucleotides, the CDR3 is TGTGCCAGTAGTCCGGGGACAGGGGGTTTTCAGCCCCAGCATTTT.